This T cell receptor beta chain is drawn from a study of cytomegalovirus exposure and HLA in healthy donors (dated by TCRdb to about 2017). About the full investigation: An earlier analysis of about 560 of the donors reported 250 to 350 Gb of sequence data and 100 million to 120 million unique TCR beta sequences obtained from about 179 million T cells. Roughly 320 gigabases of sequencing data and 70 million to 100 million unique TCR sequences made up an early release that covered 500 to 650 HLA-typed donors. Of the roughly 410 genotyped donors, more than 75% were placed in the genetic ancestry cluster associated with self-reported Caucasian donors. The study aimed to test whether signatures of past pathogen exposure could be identified by cataloging public T cell receptors. Using immunosequencing, the study profiled T cell repertoires from 640 or so subjects and related those repertoires to cytomegalovirus serostatus. Besides the first cohort of approximately 710 subjects, a separate validation cohort made up of over a hundred different subjects was used. The study combined high-throughput TCR immunosequencing, statistical association of individual TCRs with disease status, and machine learning to predict cytomegalovirus infection status. In a later analysis, previously published TCR beta repertoires from fewer than 750 donors were re-analyzed and high-resolution HLA genotyping was added so that TCR occurrence patterns could be studied. Rather than using new phenotypic data, the later analysis identified candidate immune exposures from TCR beta sequences and from how often those sequences occurred across donors. An earlier analysis of some 500 of the donors used high-throughput TCR beta sequencing to judge whether each TCR beta V gene segment behaved as functional or pseudogenic. Donor age, sex, ethnicity and CMV serostatus were collected together with the repertoire data. In a later genetic analysis, genome-wide SNP genotypes for about 55% of the roughly 670 donors were used, and that subset was treated as a discovery cohort. All discovery cohort repertoires had been generated on a single sequencing platform. HLA typing covered class I and class II loci at four-digit resolution. Typing coverage differed by locus: A, B, C, DRB1 and DQB1 were typed in roughly 620-640 donors, DQA1 in approximately 520, DPA1 in over 600, and DPB1 in just under 490. Roughly five DR-DQ haplotypes were handled as single units for association and clustering, since linkage in the cohort was strong. Among 398 genotyped donors of the cohort, an average of approximately 240,000 unique TCR beta nucleotide sequences were sequenced per donor, approximately 20% of them non-productive.

The paper as a whole reports these results and caveats: Immune exposure information for the cohort was limited to CMV serostatus. The study gave a list of about 150 TCR beta chains associated with cytomegalovirus. Most CMV-associated TCR beta chains appeared to be HLA-restricted in a later analysis, and the HLA associations seemed to be driven largely by CMV exposure. Three of the identified cytomegalovirus-associated TCR beta chains were confirmed in vitro to be specific for cytomegalovirus antigens. HLA typing was unavailable for some donors at each locus, so association tests used only the typed subset. At a false discovery rate of 0.05, a later analysis linked 15,000 to 20,000 TCR beta sequences to specific HLA alleles. The authors suggested that the approach could potentially be extended to other disease states and immunological phenotypes. A group of highly shared sequence variants was considered likely to be a technical artifact of the sequencing pipeline. Roughly uniform sequencing depth across donors was assumed in presence/absence analyses, although this assumption may not hold. According to a later analysis, TCR association rates differed among HLA loci, with DRB1 alleles showing the most associated TCRs and HLA-C alleles showing the fewest. Some IMGT-functional V segments, including TRBV6-2 and TRBV6-3, could not be told apart with the 87-base-pair reads, so those segments were excluded. Around 16 rarely observed V segments, including chromosome 9 orphons, were excluded from the earlier analysis of almost 600 of the donors because counts were too low. Cytomegalovirus status was reported to be diagnosed by the classifier with high specificity and sensitivity in both the original and validation cohorts. In a later analysis, HLA-associated TCR beta chains were found to be more clonally expanded and to have lower generation probabilities than equally common non-associated chains. A further reported finding was that TCR beta sequences accurately predicted the HLA-A and HLA-B alleles for most subjects in the first cohort. Linkage disequilibrium might explain the correlated functional status among segregating V segments, but an unknown experimental factor could not be excluded. An earlier analysis of approximately 570 of the donors showed that most TCR beta V segments appeared in productive rearrangements either about 87% or about 30% of the time, which broadly matched IMGT annotations. Several of the top co-occurrence clusters appeared to be linked to parvovirus B19, influenza, CMV and Epstein-Barr virus, according to a later analysis. This cohort had only TCR beta chains sequenced, and the lack of alpha or paired-chain data limited which features could be detected. When HLA alleles, especially DR and DQ, strongly co-occurred, attributing TCR associations to individual alleles was difficult. Most TCR sequences were seen in very few donors, while some public TCRs were found in many individuals. According to a later genetic analysis, donors in an Asian-associated ancestry cluster had fewer N-insertions in productive TCRs than the approximately 630-donor mean. In a later genetic analysis, a missense DCLRE1C variant was associated with V-gene and J-gene trimming of TCR beta chains, and the association was replicated in an independent cohort.

The library was generated by the immunoSEQ multiplex PCR assay. For the multiplex PCR, a mixture combining 60 forward primers for TCR Vbeta segments and 13 reverse primers for TCR Jbeta segments was used. Amplification of the CDR3 region of rearranged TCR beta genes was performed with a multiplex PCR assay on genomic DNA. The amplified TCR beta libraries were sequenced on the Illumina HiSeq System as 87-base-pair reads. The study's processing was this. A later analysis counted some 74 million unique TCR beta chains across the 650 to 700 repertoires, and some 11 million of these chains were shared by at least two donors. To remove PCR and sequencing errors, raw reads were error-corrected and collapsed into unique sequences using a nearest-neighbor algorithm that merged closely related sequences. V, D and J gene segments were assigned by aligning CDR3 sequences to IMGT reference sequences. Each retained sequence needed at least a six-nucleotide match to both a V gene segment and a J gene segment. A rearrangement counted as productive if the CDR3 had no stop codons and remained in frame with V and J, and every other rearrangement counted as non-productive. CDR3 was defined according to IMGT convention as the region running from the second conserved V-encoded cysteine to the conserved J-encoded phenylalanine. Sequences without an unambiguous match to a single V gene segment were excluded from the earlier analysis of about 630 of the donors. An earlier analysis of several hundred of the donors called V segments functional above 56.7% productive rearrangements and segregating when the between-donor standard deviation exceeded 5%. To diagnose cytomegalovirus status from the catalog of TCR beta chain sequences, a statistical classification framework was built. In a later analysis, TCR nucleotide sequences were compared against IMGT/GENE-DB human TR gene sequences so that V and J genes could be assigned. A later analysis assigned CDR3 sequences and most-parsimonious VDJ recombination scenarios with the TCRdist pipeline. In a later analysis, every TCR beta chain was defined by the combination of its CDR3 amino acid sequence and its V-gene family, and reads without a unique V-gene family were dropped. A later analysis removed 592 highly shared, low-generation-probability nucleotide sequences to deal with suspected cross-contamination and a sequencing artifact. For each public chain, a later analysis derived a clonal expansion index from normalized ranks of inferred template counts within each repertoire. In a later analysis, generation probabilities were computed using a VDJ recombination model fitted to out-of-frame rearrangements, and the results were checked against IGoR. In a later analysis, hypergeometric tests were used to score TCR-TCR, TCR-HLA and TCR-CMV co-occurrence, with a repertoire-size bias correction applied to TCR pairs. A later analysis estimated false discovery rates by permuting HLA or CMV assignments 20 times. In a later analysis, co-occurring TCRs were grouped with DBSCAN, and TCRdist sequence similarity was added when clustering was performed within HLA-allele-positive subsets. Co-occurrence clustering excluded repertoires with fewer than 30,000 or more than 120,000 public chains, plus five with anomalous nucleotide sharing. What TCRdb holds here is the immuneACCESS table cut down to in-frame rearrangements. Part of the clones is not present; checked against another copy, under half of the missing clones reflect an unresolved V gene, and the others are unexplained. V, J and clone size were drawn from that table, and D and trimming were deduced from the DNA. The sample yields around 91,000 clones; approximately 78% were counted once. Jointly, the top ten make up roughly 4.5% of the sample.

V has 5 bases trimmed and J has 5 bases trimmed; junction bases matching no gene number 13. The CDR1 and CDR2 encoded by the germline V gene (reference sequence) are SEHNR and FQNEAQ. Taken from cysteine to phenylalanine, the CDR3 has 17 residues. The only DNA kept is the CDR3, 51 bases in frame from the first base. This clone was seen only a few times. The antigen it binds to is not known. No clone much larger than this one lies a single base away; base qualities are absent. The cohort was made up of about 670 healthy bone marrow donors. At the time of sampling, all cohort members were nominally healthy, though unrecorded immune exposures were likely present. The donor was CMV seropositive and belonged to the group of over 250 seropositive cohort members. Each donor provided a peripheral blood sample, and peripheral blood mononuclear cells were used for TCR beta sequencing. The Qiagen DNeasy Blood Extraction Kit was used to extract genomic DNA from the blood cell samples.

The chain uses TRBV7-9 and TRBJ2-2; 8 bases in between match TRBD2. This clonotype was sampled from a woman between 35 and 50 years old in good health and CMV-seropositive. Sequencing input: PBMCs. The CDR3 region: CASSGPGSGSGTGELFF. The DNA sequence is TGTGCCAGCAGCGGCCCGGGAAGCGGGAGTGGTACCGGGGAGCTGTTTTTT.